These 8 T cell receptor beta chains were sequenced from one sample in a study of human thymus T cells. The protocol was immunoSEQ multiplex PCR, while the TCRdb copy is restricted to in-frame clones and leaves out a portion. Among 40,000 to 55,000 clones listed, 94% were seen once. Sample: blood. The receptors here all came from a boy under three years old with a congenital heart defect but otherwise immunologically healthy.

The V and J genes are TRBV19 and TRBJ2-2, with D tentatively TRBD1 (5 bases). Germline CDR1 reads LNHDA; CDR2 reads SQIVND (reference sequence). V was clipped by 2 bases and J by 5 bases, with 6 bases between them. This CDR3 contains 13 residues. The CDR3 here is CASSIRGTGELFF. The CDR3 nucleotides read TGTGCCAGTAGTATAAGGGGAACCGGGGAGCTGTTTTTT.

The chain is built from TRBV7-9 and TRBJ1-4; D is unresolved. V gave up 3 bases and J gave up 6 bases, with 8 bases separating them. Germline CDR1 and CDR2: SEHNR and FQNEAQ (reference sequence). This CDR3 has 13 residues. CDR3 sequence: CASSFGLYEKLFF. CDR3 bases: TGTGCCAGCAGCTTCGGACTGTATGAAAAACTGTTTTTT.

The rearrangement uses TRBV5-1 and TRBJ2-1, with 9 bases matching TRBD2. Unmatched junction bases numbered 6, after V lost 2 bases and J lost 9 bases. There are 14 residues in the CDR3. Germline V CDR1 and CDR2: SGHRS, YFSETQ. DNA for the CDR3: TGCGCCAGCAGCTTCGCGGGGGGGCTGGGTGAGCAGTTCTTC. This encodes CASSFAGGLGEQFF.

V gene TRBV19 combines with J gene TRBJ2-6; D gene unclear. CDR3 length: 15 residues. Trimming shortened V by 9 bases and J by 0 bases, and 12 bases separated the two germline ends. CDR1 LNHDA and CDR2 SQIVND come from the germline V gene (reference sequence). The CDR3 protein is CASLRRASGANVLTF. CDR3 coding DNA: TGTGCCAGCCTGAGACGGGCCTCTGGGGCCAACGTCCTGACTTTC.

The sample holds a few counts of this clone. The chain uses TRBV19 and TRBJ1-5; D remains unclear. The CDR3 loop spans 12 amino acids. Trimming took off 1 base at V and 6 bases at J, with 4 bases between the two ends. Germline-derived CDR1 and CDR2 are LNHDA and SQIVND (reference sequence). CDR3 in amino acids: CASSIVSQPQHF. CDR3 sequence (DNA): TGTGCCAGTAGTATAGTCTCTCAGCCCCAGCATTTT.

J is TRBJ1-2 and V is TRBV28; the D gene is possibly TRBD1 (6 bases). Trimming stripped 3 bases from V and 6 bases from J, with 17 bases between. This CDR3 has 15 residues. Germline assignment: CDR1 MDHEN and CDR2 SYDVKM. CDR3: CASSFVPGGRNGYTF. In nucleotides, the CDR3 is TGTGCCAGCAGTTTCGTCCCCGGGGGGCGGAATGGCTACACCTTC.

The chain recombines TRBV14 with TRBJ2-5; TRBD2 matches at 8 bases. The germline gives CDR1 SGHDN, CDR2 FVKESK. The CDR3 spans 16 residues. J lost 5 bases, V lost 3 bases, and 11 bases had no gene match. CDR3 DNA sequence: TGTGCCAGCAGCCACTTTAGCGGGGAACCCTGGGAGACCCAGTACTTC. Translated, it gives CASSHFSGEPWETQYF.

The chain employs TRBV5-6 and TRBJ1-6, with D possibly being TRBD1 (5 bases). V was pared by 7 bases and J by 3 bases, with 14 bases between. This CDR3 has 15 residues. Germline CDR1 is SGHDT and CDR2 is YYEEEE. CDR3 bases: TGTGCCAGCTTACTACAGGCTTTCTATAATTCACCCCTCCACTTT. It translates to CASLLQAFYNSPLHF.